This paragraph reports one T cell receptor (beta chain). Antigen: not known. All patients relapsed after autologous stem cell transplantation, and brentuximab vedotin exposure varied. Assay used: immunoSEQ multiplex PCR; TCRdb lists only in-frame clones, some missing. This repertoire shows over 80,000 clones, roughly 89% found once; its top ten account for approximately 2.8%. V shed 2 bases, J shed 3 bases, and the junction held 13 bases outside the gene matches. This CDR3 region has 18 residues. Per the germline V gene, CDR1 is SGHVS and CDR2 is FNYEAQ. This entry comes from a study of PD-1 blockade in classical Hodgkin lymphoma. Study summary: The patients were dosed with nivolumab 3 mg/kg, infused intravenously every 2 weeks. Whole-study findings and limits: Complete responders' diversity at baseline resembled that of newly diagnosed patients.

This chain joins TRBV7-6 and TRBJ2-1, with 7 bases matching TRBD2. Sequencing was performed on peripheral blood mononuclear cells (PBMCs), taken at baseline. This TCR was recovered from a human donor with classical Hodgkin lymphoma. The CDR3 DNA reads as TGTGCCAGCAGCTTAAATCCCCCTGGCGGGAGTATCTACAATGAGCAGTTCTTC. This sequence encodes CASSLNPPGGSIYNEQFF.